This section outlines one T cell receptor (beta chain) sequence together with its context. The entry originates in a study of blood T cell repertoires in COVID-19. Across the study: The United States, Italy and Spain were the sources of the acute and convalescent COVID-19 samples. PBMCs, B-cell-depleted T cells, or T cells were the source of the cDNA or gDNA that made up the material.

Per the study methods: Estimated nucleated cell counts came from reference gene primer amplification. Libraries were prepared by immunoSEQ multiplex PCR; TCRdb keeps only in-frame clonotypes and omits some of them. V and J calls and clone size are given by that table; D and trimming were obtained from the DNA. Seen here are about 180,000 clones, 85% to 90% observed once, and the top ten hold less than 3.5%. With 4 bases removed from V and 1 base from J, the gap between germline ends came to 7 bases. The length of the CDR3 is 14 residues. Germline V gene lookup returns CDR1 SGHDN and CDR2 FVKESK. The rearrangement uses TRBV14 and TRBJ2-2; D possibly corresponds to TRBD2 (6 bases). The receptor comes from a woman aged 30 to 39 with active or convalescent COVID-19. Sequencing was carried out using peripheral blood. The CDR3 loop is CASSPGGNTGELFF. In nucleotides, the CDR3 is TGTGCCAGCAGCCCCGGGGGGAACACCGGGGAGCTGTTTTTT.